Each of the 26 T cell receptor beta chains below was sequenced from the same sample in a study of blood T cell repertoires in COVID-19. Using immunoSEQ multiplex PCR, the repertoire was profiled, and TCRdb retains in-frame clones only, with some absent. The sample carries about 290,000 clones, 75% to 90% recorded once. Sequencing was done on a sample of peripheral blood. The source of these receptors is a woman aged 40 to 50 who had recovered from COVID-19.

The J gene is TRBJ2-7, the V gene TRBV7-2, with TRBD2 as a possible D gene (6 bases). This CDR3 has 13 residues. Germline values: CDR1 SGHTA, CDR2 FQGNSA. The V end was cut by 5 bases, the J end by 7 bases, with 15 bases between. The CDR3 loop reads CASSRGGPGEQYF. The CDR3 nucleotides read TGTGCCAGCAGCCGCGGAGGGCCGGGTGAGCAGTACTTC.

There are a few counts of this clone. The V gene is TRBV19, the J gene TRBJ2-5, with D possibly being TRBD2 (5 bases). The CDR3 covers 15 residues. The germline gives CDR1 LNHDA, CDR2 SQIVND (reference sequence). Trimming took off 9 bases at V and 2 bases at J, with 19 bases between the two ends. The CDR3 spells CASGKSWAEQETQYF. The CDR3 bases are TGTGCCAGCGGGAAAAGTTGGGCTGAGCAAGAGACCCAGTACTTC.

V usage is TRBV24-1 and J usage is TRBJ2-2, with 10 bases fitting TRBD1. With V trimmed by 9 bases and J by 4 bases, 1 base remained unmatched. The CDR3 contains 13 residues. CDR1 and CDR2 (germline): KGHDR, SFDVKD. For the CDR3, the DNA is TGTGCCACCGGGGACAGGGGCACCGGGGAGCTGTTTTTT. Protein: CATGDRGTGELFF.

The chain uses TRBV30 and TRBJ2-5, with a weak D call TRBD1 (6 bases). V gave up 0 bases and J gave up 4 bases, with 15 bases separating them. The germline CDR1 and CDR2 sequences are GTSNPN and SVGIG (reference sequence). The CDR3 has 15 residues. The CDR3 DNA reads TGTGCCTGGAGTGTACAGGGACAAACCATAGAGACCCAGTACTTC. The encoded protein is CAWSVQGQTIETQYF.

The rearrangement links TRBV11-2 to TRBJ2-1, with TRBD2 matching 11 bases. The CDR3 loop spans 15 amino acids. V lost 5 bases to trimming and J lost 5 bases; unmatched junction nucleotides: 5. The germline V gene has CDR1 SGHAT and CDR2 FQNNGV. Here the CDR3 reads CASSTGTSGHNEQFF. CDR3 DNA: TGTGCCAGCAGCACCGGGACTAGCGGCCACAATGAGCAGTTCTTC.

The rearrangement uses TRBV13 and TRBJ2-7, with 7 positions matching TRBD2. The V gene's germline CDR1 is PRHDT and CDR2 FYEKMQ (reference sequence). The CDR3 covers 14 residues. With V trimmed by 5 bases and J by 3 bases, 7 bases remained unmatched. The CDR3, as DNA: TGTGCCAGCAGCCTCCGGGACTACGACTACGAGCAGTACTTC. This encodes CASSLRDYDYEQYF.

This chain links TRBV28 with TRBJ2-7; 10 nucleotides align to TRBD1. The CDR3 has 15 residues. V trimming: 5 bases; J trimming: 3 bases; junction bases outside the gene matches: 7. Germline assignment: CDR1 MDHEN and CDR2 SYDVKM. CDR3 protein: CASSPDRGLNYEQYF. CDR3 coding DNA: TGTGCCAGCAGTCCTGACAGGGGGCTAAACTACGAGCAGTACTTC.

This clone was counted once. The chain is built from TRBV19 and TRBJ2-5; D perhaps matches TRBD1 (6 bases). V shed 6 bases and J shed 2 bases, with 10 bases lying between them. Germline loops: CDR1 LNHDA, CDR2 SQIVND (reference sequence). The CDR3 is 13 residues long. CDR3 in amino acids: CASRKTGQETQYF. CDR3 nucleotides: TGTGCCAGTAGAAAAACAGGGCAAGAGACCCAGTACTTC.

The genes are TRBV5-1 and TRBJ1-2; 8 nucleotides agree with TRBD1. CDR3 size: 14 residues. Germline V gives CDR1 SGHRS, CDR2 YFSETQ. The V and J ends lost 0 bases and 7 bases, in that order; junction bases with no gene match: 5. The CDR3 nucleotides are TGCGCCAGCAGCTTGGACGCAGGGGGCGGTGGCTACACCTTC. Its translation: CASSLDAGGGGYTF.

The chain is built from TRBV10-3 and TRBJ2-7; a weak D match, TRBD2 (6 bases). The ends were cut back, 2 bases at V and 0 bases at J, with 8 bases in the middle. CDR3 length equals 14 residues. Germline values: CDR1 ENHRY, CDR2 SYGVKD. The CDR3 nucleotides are TGTGCCATCAGTGAGGGACTACACTCCTACGAGCAGTACTTC. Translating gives CAISEGLHSYEQYF.

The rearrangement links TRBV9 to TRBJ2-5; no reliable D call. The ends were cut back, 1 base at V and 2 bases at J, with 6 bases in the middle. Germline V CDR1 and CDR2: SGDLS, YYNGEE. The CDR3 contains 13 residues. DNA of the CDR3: TGTGCCAGCAGCGTACTTCTACAAGAGACCCAGTACTTC. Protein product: CASSVLLQETQYF.

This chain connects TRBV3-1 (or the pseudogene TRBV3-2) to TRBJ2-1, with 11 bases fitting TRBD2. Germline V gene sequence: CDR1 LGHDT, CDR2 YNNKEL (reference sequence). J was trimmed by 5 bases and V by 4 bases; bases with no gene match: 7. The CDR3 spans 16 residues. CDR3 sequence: CASSLSSGRTDNEQFF. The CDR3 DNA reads TGTGCCAGCAGCCTATCTAGCGGGAGGACAGACAATGAGCAGTTCTTC.

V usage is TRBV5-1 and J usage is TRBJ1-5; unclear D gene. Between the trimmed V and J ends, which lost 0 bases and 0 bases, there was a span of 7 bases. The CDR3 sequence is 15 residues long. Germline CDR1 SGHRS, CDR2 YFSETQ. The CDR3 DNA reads TGCGCCAGCAGCTTGGGGGCGGGTAGCAATCAGCCCCAGCATTTT. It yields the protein CASSLGAGSNQPQHF.

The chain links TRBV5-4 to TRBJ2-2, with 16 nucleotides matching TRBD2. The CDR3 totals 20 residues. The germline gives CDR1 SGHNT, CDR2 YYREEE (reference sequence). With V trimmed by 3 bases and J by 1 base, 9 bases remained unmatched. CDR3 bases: TGTGCCAGCAGCTCGGGGGGACTAGCGGGAGGGCCGAGGAACACCGGGGAGCTGTTTTTT. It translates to CASSSGGLAGGPRNTGELFF.

CDR3 residues: CASSFLRGHEQFF. CDR3 bases: TGTGCCAGCAGCTTTCTCAGGGGGCATGAGCAGTTCTTC. The rearrangement uses TRBV6-4 and TRBJ2-1; 8 positions agree with TRBD1. Trimming at V came to 6 bases and at J to 8 bases, leaving 6 bases not matched to a gene. CDR3 length equals 13 residues. Germline V lookup: CDR1 MRHNA, CDR2 SNTAGT.

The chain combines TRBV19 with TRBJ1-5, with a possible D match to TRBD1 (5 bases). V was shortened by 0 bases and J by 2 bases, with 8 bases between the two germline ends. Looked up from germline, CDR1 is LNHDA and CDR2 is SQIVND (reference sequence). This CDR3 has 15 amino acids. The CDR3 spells CASSIEGVGNQPQHF. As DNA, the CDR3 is TGTGCCAGTAGTATAGAAGGGGTGGGCAATCAGCCCCAGCATTTT.

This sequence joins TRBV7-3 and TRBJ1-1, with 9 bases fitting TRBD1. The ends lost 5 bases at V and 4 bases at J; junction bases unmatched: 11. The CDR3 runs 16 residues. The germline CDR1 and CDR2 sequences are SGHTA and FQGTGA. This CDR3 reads CASSPTRDRASTEAFF. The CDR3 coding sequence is TGTGCCAGCAGCCCAACGCGGGACAGGGCGAGCACTGAAGCTTTCTTT. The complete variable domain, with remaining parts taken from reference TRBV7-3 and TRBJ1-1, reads GAGVSQTPSNKVTEKGKYVELRCDPISGHTALYWYRQSLGQGPEFLIYFQGTGAADDSGLPNDRFFAVRPEGSVSTLKIQRTERGDSAVYLCASSPTRDRASTEAFFGQGTRLTVV.

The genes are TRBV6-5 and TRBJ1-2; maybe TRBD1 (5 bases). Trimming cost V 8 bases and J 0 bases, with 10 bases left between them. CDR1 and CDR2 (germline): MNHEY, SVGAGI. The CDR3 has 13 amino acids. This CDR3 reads CASGLTANYGYTF. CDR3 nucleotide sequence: TGTGCCAGCGGCCTGACAGCTAACTATGGCTACACCTTC.

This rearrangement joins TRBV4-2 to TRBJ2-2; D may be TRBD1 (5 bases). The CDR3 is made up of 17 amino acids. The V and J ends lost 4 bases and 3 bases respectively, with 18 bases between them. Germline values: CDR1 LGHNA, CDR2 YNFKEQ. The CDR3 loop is CASSPPVGHLDTGELFF. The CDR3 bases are TGTGCCAGCAGCCCACCCGTCGGACACCTTGACACCGGGGAGCTGTTTTTT.

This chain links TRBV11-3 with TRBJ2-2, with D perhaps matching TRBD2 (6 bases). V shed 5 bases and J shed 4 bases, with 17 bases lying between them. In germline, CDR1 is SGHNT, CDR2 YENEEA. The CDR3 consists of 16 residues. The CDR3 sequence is CASSPFPGLSTGELFF. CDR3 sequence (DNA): TGTGCCAGCAGCCCCTTCCCGGGACTGAGCACCGGGGAGCTGTTTTTT.

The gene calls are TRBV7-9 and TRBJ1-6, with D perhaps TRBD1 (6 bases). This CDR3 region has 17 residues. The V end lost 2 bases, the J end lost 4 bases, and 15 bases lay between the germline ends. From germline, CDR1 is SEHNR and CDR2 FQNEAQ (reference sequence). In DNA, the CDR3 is TGTGCCAGCAGCTTAAAGGGTGACAGGTTATATAATTCACCCCTCCACTTT. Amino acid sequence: CASSLKGDRLYNSPLHF.

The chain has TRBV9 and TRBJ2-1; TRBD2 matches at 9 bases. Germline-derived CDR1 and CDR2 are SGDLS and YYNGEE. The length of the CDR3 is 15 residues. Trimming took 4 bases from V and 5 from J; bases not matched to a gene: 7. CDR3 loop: CASSPRLAVNNEQFF. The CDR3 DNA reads TGTGCCAGCAGCCCCAGACTAGCGGTGAACAATGAGCAGTTCTTC.

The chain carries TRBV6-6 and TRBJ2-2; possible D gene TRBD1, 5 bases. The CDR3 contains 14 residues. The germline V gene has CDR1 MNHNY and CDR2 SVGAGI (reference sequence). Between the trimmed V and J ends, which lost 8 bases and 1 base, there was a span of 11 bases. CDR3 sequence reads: CASQGRVNTGELFF. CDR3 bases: TGTGCCAGCCAGGGCAGGGTGAACACCGGGGAGCTGTTTTTT.

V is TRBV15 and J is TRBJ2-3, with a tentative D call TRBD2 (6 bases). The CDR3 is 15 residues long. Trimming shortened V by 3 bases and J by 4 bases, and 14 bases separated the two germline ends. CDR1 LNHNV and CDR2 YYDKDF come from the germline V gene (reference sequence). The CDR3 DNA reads TGTGCCACCAGCAGTGAACTAGCCGGAGCAGATACGCAGTATTTT. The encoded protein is CATSSELAGADTQYF.

The CDR3 DNA follows: TGTGCCAGCAGTCCCAGGACAGGGGCAGGAACTGAAGCTTTCTTT. Translating it yields CASSPRTGAGTEAFF. The V and J genes are TRBV28 and TRBJ1-1, with 9 nucleotides matching TRBD1. CDR1 is MDHEN, CDR2 SYDVKM, per germline. Trimming at V came to 5 bases and at J to 5 bases, leaving 9 bases not matched to a gene. The CDR3 is made up of 15 amino acids.

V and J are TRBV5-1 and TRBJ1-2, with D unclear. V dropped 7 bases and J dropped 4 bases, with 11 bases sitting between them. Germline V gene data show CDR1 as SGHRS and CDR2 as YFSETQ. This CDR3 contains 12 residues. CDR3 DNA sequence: TGCGCCAGCCGAGCGGACTCCTATGGCTACACCTTC. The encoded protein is CASRADSYGYTF.